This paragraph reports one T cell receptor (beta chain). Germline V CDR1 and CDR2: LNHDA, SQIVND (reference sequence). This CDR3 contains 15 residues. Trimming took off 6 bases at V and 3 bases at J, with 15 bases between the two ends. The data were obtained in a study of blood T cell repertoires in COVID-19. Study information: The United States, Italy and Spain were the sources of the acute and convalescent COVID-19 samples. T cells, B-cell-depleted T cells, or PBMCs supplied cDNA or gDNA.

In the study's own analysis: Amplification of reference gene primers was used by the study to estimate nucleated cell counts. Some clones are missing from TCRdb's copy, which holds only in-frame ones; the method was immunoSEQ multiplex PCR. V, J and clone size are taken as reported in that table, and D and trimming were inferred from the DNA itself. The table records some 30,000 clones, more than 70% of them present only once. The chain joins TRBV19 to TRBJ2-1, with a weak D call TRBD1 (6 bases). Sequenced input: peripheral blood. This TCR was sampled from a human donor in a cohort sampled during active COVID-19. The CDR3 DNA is TGTGCCAGTAGAACAGGGCCCTACTACTACAATGAGCAGTTCTTC. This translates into CASRTGPYYYNEQFF.